This T cell receptor (beta chain) came from a study of blood T cell repertoires in COVID-19. Under the authors' procedure: From reference gene primer amplification, estimates of nucleated cell counts were derived. The method was immunoSEQ multiplex PCR; TCRdb's version includes in-frame clones alone and lacks a portion of them. V and J calls and clone size are copied from that table; D and trimming were computed from the DNA. The data hold 200,000 or so clones, with approximately 81% observed a single time. The source is an elderly woman with COVID-19, enrolled during active disease. Sequenced: peripheral blood.

The CDR3 spells CASSLGGMTEAFF. The DNA of the CDR3 is TGTGCCAGCAGTTTAGGAGGTATGACTGAAGCTTTCTTT. The V call is TRBV28, the J call TRBJ1-1; D is undetermined. The germline V gene has CDR1 MDHEN and CDR2 SYDVKM. The CDR3 contains 13 residues. The V end was cut by 2 bases, the J end by 5 bases, with 9 bases between.